This T cell receptor beta chain appears in the sequencing data of a study of radiotherapy plus CTLA-4 blockade in lung cancer. Study observations and caveats: TCR clones from tumors expanded in blood after radiotherapy plus ipilimumab.

Germline trimming cut 0 bases from V and 1 base from J; bases unmatched to any gene: 2. This CDR3 contains 16 residues. Germline lookup yields CDR1 LGHNA and CDR2 YNFKEQ. Profiled with immunoSEQ multiplex PCR; TCRdb holds only in-frame clones, not every one. Among about 46,000 clones listed, 77% were seen once. Chemo-refractory metastatic non-small-cell lung cancer patients were treated with focal radiation plus CTLA-4 blockade with ipilimumab. Remarks on this clone: Its antigen is undetermined.

The chain links TRBV4-2 to TRBJ2-7; 11 bases fit TRBD2. The sample consisted of peripheral blood, taken from a patient treated with radiotherapy plus ipilimumab. The receptor was derived from a human donor with non-small cell lung cancer whose response to radiotherapy plus ipilimumab could not be evaluated. In nucleotides, the CDR3 is TGTGCCAGCAGCCAAGAGGGGACTAGCGGTTCCTACGAGCAGTACTTC. Translating it yields CASSQEGTSGSYEQYF.